Listed below are T cell receptor beta chains from one sample, sequenced in a study of shared clonotypes between healthy human individuals. Only in-frame clones appear in the TCRdb table, and some are missing; sequencing was by immunoSEQ multiplex PCR. The table records more than 550,000 clones, less than 95% of them present only once. Sequencing input: memory CD8+ T cells from PBMCs. The origin of the receptors is a young man in good health. Some clones in this sample may be carry-over from other donors' samples. Both conserved end residues are part of each CDR3.

v_gene: TRBV7-9; CDR3aa: CASSSSTRAIYGYTF
v_gene: TRBV27; CDR3aa: CASSLSIRTEGYEQYF
v_gene: TRBV7-3; CDR3aa: CASSFEIRNEQFF
v_gene: TRBV4-3; CDR3aa: CASSQEYTSGTDTQYF
v_gene: TRBV30; CDR3aa: CAWSVWGAQPQHF
v_gene: TRBV28; CDR3aa: CASTVTRRKGNTEAFF
v_gene: TRBV6-5; CDR3aa: CASSWLKNTEAFF
v_gene: TRBV27; CDR3aa: CASSFVGGGTGELFF
v_gene: TRBV7-9; CDR3aa: CASSHLIQYTEAFF
v_gene: TRBV10-3; CDR3aa: CAISVQGSNQPQHF
v_gene: TRBV7-2; CDR3aa: CASSSRDRGTSNQPQHF
v_gene: TRBV6-5; CDR3aa: CASSIPDRWETQYF
v_gene: TRBV6-5; CDR3aa: CASSYLGPSGGELFF
v_gene: TRBV15; CDR3aa: CATSRDSRRDEQFF
v_gene: TRBV7-2; CDR3aa: CASWVGQGYYEQYF
v_gene: TRBV29-1; CDR3aa: CSVEAFGNTIYF
v_gene: TRBV7-9; CDR3aa: CASRKGPGETQYF
v_gene: TRBV7-2; CDR3aa: CASSLGAGVNREQFF
v_gene: TRBV30; CDR3aa: CAWSVSVNTEAFF
v_gene: TRBV4-2; CDR3aa: CASSQDGSSGRGAYEQYF
v_gene: TRBV2; CDR3aa: CASTPEARLETQYF
v_gene: TRBV7-9; CDR3aa: CASSPSSRASGSYEQYF
v_gene: TRBV7-9; CDR3aa: CASSLGLAAYGYTF
v_gene: TRBV28; CDR3aa: CASSPLQEGNQPQHF
v_gene: TRBV6-6; CDR3aa: CASSRGVLTYNEQFF
v_gene: TRBV30; CDR3aa: CAWGTLRKETQYF
v_gene: TRBV27; CDR3aa: CASRDRDSGPEAFF
v_gene: TRBV6-5; CDR3aa: CASSYSYGTAEAFF
v_gene: TRBV7-9; CDR3aa: CASSLAPQGAEGYTF
v_gene: TRBV14; CDR3aa: CASSQSTSHLPNEQYF
v_gene: TRBV27; CDR3aa: CASSVFMNTEAFF
v_gene: TRBV7-9; CDR3aa: CASSPSGSQEQYF
v_gene: TRBV28; CDR3aa: CASSGLRSGANVLTF
v_gene: TRBV27; CDR3aa: CAIRIGAEQFF
v_gene: TRBV29-1; CDR3aa: CSVVRRGRVQETQYF
v_gene: TRBV15; CDR3aa: CATSRNREGNQPQHF
v_gene: TRBV30; CDR3aa: CAWSRNTEAFF
v_gene: TRBV4-2; CDR3aa: CASSQGGYEQYF
v_gene: TRBV5-4; CDR3aa: CASSIRFGATTSEQYF
v_gene: TRBV7-9; CDR3aa: CASSRLPQETQYF
v_gene: TRBV6-1; CDR3aa: CASSEWDTMNTEAFF
v_gene: TRBV15; CDR3aa: CATSPGTGWNTEAFF
v_gene: TRBV6-5; CDR3aa: CASSYSTGLSYEQYF
v_gene: TRBV7-6; CDR3aa: CASSPPEATYEQYF
v_gene: TRBV28; CDR3aa: CASSLTPGTGRLYGYTF
v_gene: TRBV5-1; CDR3aa: CASSSRESYNEQFF
v_gene: TRBV30; CDR3aa: CAWSLTFGVRSYNEQFF
v_gene: TRBV7-9; CDR3aa: CASSYFSGTSGIWAGELFF
v_gene: TRBV13; CDR3aa: CASSSTGTGDYEQYF
v_gene: TRBV7-9; CDR3aa: CASSLYGRANEQFF
v_gene: TRBV7-6; CDR3aa: CASSLGLGRLASETQYF
v_gene: TRBV10-3; CDR3aa: CAISESTQGGQGVVGNYGYTF
v_gene: TRBV6-5; CDR3aa: CATGQGRGEQYF